This entry is about one T cell receptor beta chain. No antigen is known for it. Profiling relied on immunoSEQ multiplex PCR, and the TCRdb table lists in-frame clones only, not all of them. The sample has around 80,000 clones; approximately 88% are singletons. Blood was sampled at baseline, cycle 4 day 1, and cycle 7 day 1. These data come from a study of OX40 agonist ivuxolimab in advanced cancers. This CDR3 has 15 amino acids. Germline assignment: CDR1 LNHDA and CDR2 SQIVND (reference sequence). V lost 8 bases and J lost 7; bases outside the gene matches: 13. Overall study results and limits: At 0.1 to 3.0 mg/kg and by week 6, CD4+ and CD8+ T cells in the blood had expanded clonally. Some nonresponders additionally presented with little normalized T-cell clonal expansion.

The sample consisted of CD4+ or CD8+ T cells sorted from blood, taken in a trial of the OX40 agonist ivuxolimab. This chain connects TRBV19 to TRBJ1-2; 10 bases match TRBD1. The clonotype originates from an adult with an advanced solid tumor such as melanoma, head and neck, liver or kidney cancer. The CDR3 nucleotides read TGTGCCAGTGAAAATCCGGGACAGGGGACGGGTGGCTACACCTTC. This encodes CASENPGQGTGGYTF.